These 28 T cell receptor beta chains were sequenced from one sample in a study of OX40 agonist ivuxolimab in advanced cancers. Method: immunoSEQ multiplex PCR; TCRdb's copy keeps in-frame clones and lacks some. This table has about 46,000 clones, more than 85% appearing once. Sequenced material: CD4+ or CD8+ T cells sorted from blood, taken in a trial of the OX40 agonist ivuxolimab. The receptors shown here come from an adult with an advanced solid tumor such as melanoma, head and neck, liver or kidney cancer.

Only one count was recorded for this clone. The J gene is TRBJ2-1, the V gene TRBV19; 11 bases match TRBD2. Germline-derived CDR1 and CDR2 are LNHDA and SQIVND (reference sequence). The junction had 4 bases not matched to a gene; V was cut back by 8 bases and J by 4 bases. The CDR3 extends over 14 amino acids. The chain's CDR3 is CASARLAGYNEQFF. CDR3 nucleotides: TGTGCCAGTGCTAGACTAGCGGGGTACAATGAGCAGTTCTTC.

The chain is built from TRBV11-3 and TRBJ2-3; TRBD2 is a possible D gene (6 bases). From germline, CDR1 is SGHNT and CDR2 YENEEA. CDR3 length: 15 residues. The germline V and J ends were trimmed by 1 base and 2 bases, with 10 bases remaining between them. CDR3 DNA sequence: TGTGCCAGCAGCTTAGGCTGGCGGGACACAGATACGCAGTATTTT. As protein: CASSLGWRDTDTQYF.

DNA for the CDR3: TGTGCCAGCAGCACTGGACTAGCGGGAGTTAGTGAGGGGACCTACGAGCAGTACTTC. Encoded protein: CASSTGLAGVSEGTYEQYF. The J gene is TRBJ2-7, the V gene TRBV7-8; 13 bases line up with TRBD2. With V trimmed by 5 bases and J by 2 bases, 15 bases remained unmatched. Germline V lookup: CDR1 SGHVS, CDR2 FQNEAQ. CDR3 length: 19 amino acids.

J is TRBJ2-5 and V is TRBV27; possibly TRBD2 for D (5 bases). The J call is uncertain, as TRBJ2-7 better fits the DNA end. The CDR3 consists of 13 residues. From germline, CDR1 is MNHEY and CDR2 SMNVEV (reference sequence). CDR3 in amino acids: CARPTAGSYEQYF. Written as DNA, the CDR3 is TGTGCCAGACCCACTGCGGGCTCCTACGAGCAGTACTTC.

The genes are TRBV14 and TRBJ2-7; D is undetermined. This CDR3 has 11 residues. Trimming removed 6 bases from V and 1 base from J, with 4 bases in between. CDR1 is SGHDN, CDR2 FVKESK, per germline. CDR3 bases: TGTGCCAGCAGAAATTCCTACGAGCAGTACGTC. Its translation is CASRNSYEQYV.

This clone was recorded once. The V call is TRBV6-5, the J call TRBJ2-7; D remains ambiguous. Trimming left V 0 bases short and J 3 bases short, with 9 bases between. Looked up from germline, CDR1 is MNHEY and CDR2 is SVGAGI. The CDR3 extends over 14 amino acids. CDR3 region: CASSYSRGYYEQYF. The DNA for the CDR3 is TGTGCCAGCAGTTACTCTCGCGGTTACTACGAGCAGTACTTC.

V and J are TRBV7-8 and TRBJ1-1; D unresolved. V was trimmed by 5 bases and J by 7 bases, leaving 8 bases between them. This CDR3 is built from 11 residues. Germline-derived CDR1 and CDR2 are SGHVS and FQNEAQ. CDR3 coding DNA: TGTGCCAGCAGCACAGAGCGTGAAGCTTTCTTT. It codes for CASSTEREAFF.

The rearrangement links TRBV11-2 to TRBJ2-3; 7 bases align to TRBD2. The CDR3 runs to 17 residues. Germline CDR1 is SGHAT and CDR2 is FQNNGV. V gave up 5 bases and J gave up 3 bases; unmatched junction bases: 14. The CDR3 DNA reads as TGTGCCAGCAGCCCCCTAGGGAGGGGCGGGGGAACAGATACGCAGTATTTT. Amino acids: CASSPLGRGGGTDTQYF.

This chain links TRBV6-5 with TRBJ2-2; the D is unclear. This CDR3 is built from 13 residues. The V and J ends lost 1 base and 6 bases respectively, with 6 bases between them. Germline loops: CDR1 MNHEY, CDR2 SVGAGI. The CDR3 nucleotides read TGTGCCAGCAGTTACTACGGAGCCGGGGAGCTGTTTTTT. Its protein is CASSYYGAGELFF.

The chain couples TRBV2 to TRBJ2-2; tentatively, D is TRBD1 (5 bases). The CDR3 runs 15 residues. Germline V lookup: CDR1 SNHLY, CDR2 FYNNEI. Between the trimmed V and J ends, which lost 3 bases and 1 base, there was a span of 9 bases. Here the CDR3 reads CASSDWQGNTGELFF. The CDR3 DNA is TGTGCCAGCAGTGACTGGCAGGGGAACACCGGGGAGCTGTTTTTT. Using reference TRBV2 and TRBJ2-2 for the parts outside the CDR3, the full variable domain is EPEVTQTPSHQVTQMGQEVILRCVPISNHLYFYWYRQILGQKVEFLVSFYNNEISEKSEIFDDQFSVERPDGSNFTLKIRSTKLEDSAMYFCASSDWQGNTGELFFGEGSRLTVL.

The V gene is TRBV9, the J gene TRBJ1-2; 9 bases align to TRBD1. The CDR3 spans 17 residues. Germline V CDR1 and CDR2: SGDLS, YYNGEE. After removal of 4 bases from V and 2 bases from J, the junction contained 12 bases not matched to a gene. CDR3 in amino acids: CASSTPGPGTGNYGYTF. The CDR3 DNA sequence: TGTGCCAGCAGCACTCCAGGCCCGGGGACAGGGAACTATGGCTACACCTTC.

The chain has TRBV7-2 and TRBJ2-1; D call uncertain. Germline V gene data show CDR1 as SGHTA and CDR2 as FQGNSA. The ends were cut back, 2 bases at V and 0 bases at J, with 8 bases in the middle. The length of the CDR3 is 15 residues. CDR3 loop: CASSLLESSYNEQFF. DNA for the CDR3: TGTGCCAGCAGCTTACTGGAGAGCTCCTACAATGAGCAGTTCTTC.

The V gene is TRBV11-3, the J gene TRBJ2-1; 9 positions match TRBD2. This CDR3 is built from 15 residues. V gave up 3 bases and J gave up 8 bases; unmatched junction bases: 8. CDR1 is SGHNT and CDR2 is YENEEA in the germline V gene. The CDR3 spells CASSFGGGAGYEQFF. The CDR3 DNA sequence: TGTGCCAGCAGCTTTGGCGGGGGGGCCGGGTATGAGCAGTTCTTC. Variable domain in full (rest from reference TRBV11-3 and TRBJ2-1): EAGVVQSPRYKIIEKKQPVAFWCNPISGHNTLYWYLQNLGQGPELLIRYENEEAVDDSQLPKDRFSAERLKGVDSTLKIQPAELGDSAVYLCASSFGGGAGYEQFFGPGTRLTVL.

CDR3 region: CASSPSWGPVTYEQYF. CDR3 sequence (DNA): TGTGCCAGCAGCCCCTCGTGGGGGCCTGTTACCTACGAGCAGTACTTC. The chain links TRBV11-2 to TRBJ2-7, with D perhaps TRBD1 (6 bases). Germline assignment: CDR1 SGHAT and CDR2 FQNNGV. This CDR3 contains 16 residues. The germline V and J ends were trimmed by 5 bases and 2 bases, with 19 bases remaining between them.

The chain couples TRBV19 to TRBJ2-1; TRBD1 aligns across 7 bases. The ends lost 3 bases at V and 4 bases at J; junction bases unmatched: 6. CDR3 size: 15 residues. Germline CDR1 LNHDA, CDR2 SQIVND (reference sequence). CDR3 coding DNA: TGTGCCAGTAGTATGGGGGACAGCCATTACAATGAGCAGTTCTTC. Translating gives CASSMGDSHYNEQFF.

This rearrangement joins TRBV9 to TRBJ2-1; a possible D gene is TRBD2 (6 bases). V lost 3 bases and J lost 4, with 11 bases in between. This CDR3 is 14 amino acids long. CDR1 and CDR2 (germline): SGDLS, YYNGEE. CDR3 coding DNA: TGTGCCAGCAGCGGAGACGGGACTTACAATGAGCAGTTCTTC. It codes for CASSGDGTYNEQFF.

Note on this clone: Germline and junction disagree at one end, which may indicate a read error. The chain combines TRBV7-9 with TRBJ2-1; D gene ambiguous. CDR1 SEHNR and CDR2 FQNEAQ come from the germline V gene (reference sequence). The CDR3 totals 13 residues. CDR3 nucleotide sequence: TGTGCCAGCAGCCAACTGGCCTACGATGAGCAGTTCTTC. This sequence encodes CASSQLAYDEQFF.

This rearrangement joins TRBV30 to TRBJ1-3, with D unresolved. The CDR3 has 12 residues. The germline V gene encodes CDR1 GTSNPN and CDR2 SVGIG (reference sequence). The V end lost 4 bases, the J end lost 1 base, and 5 bases lay between the germline ends. CDR3 residues: CAWKGSGNTIYF. In DNA, the CDR3 is TGTGCCTGGAAAGGATCTGGAAACACCATATATTTT.

This clone came up once. The chain is built from TRBV7-9 and TRBJ2-1, with TRBD2 matching over 8 bases. The V and J ends lost 2 bases and 7 bases, in that order; junction bases with no gene match: 10. The CDR3 is 16 residues long. Germline lookup yields CDR1 SEHNR and CDR2 FQNEAQ (reference sequence). The CDR3 spells CASSLKVGLAGNEQFF. CDR3 in DNA: TGTGCCAGCAGCTTAAAGGTTGGACTAGCAGGGAATGAGCAGTTCTTC.

V gene TRBV4-3 combines with J gene TRBJ2-7; the match to TRBD2 covers 13 bases. Germline assignment: CDR1 LGHNA and CDR2 YSLEER. The CDR3 is made up of 15 amino acids. Germline trimming cut 4 bases from V and 4 bases from J; bases unmatched to any gene: 4. The CDR3 region is CASSPGLAGPYEQYF. CDR3 coding DNA: TGCGCCAGCAGCCCGGGACTAGCGGGACCATACGAGCAGTACTTC.

The V call is TRBV28, the J call TRBJ2-5; 12 bases match TRBD1. Per the germline V gene, CDR1 is MDHEN and CDR2 is SYDVKM. The V gene end was trimmed by 5 bases and the J gene end by 1 base; junction bases not matched to a gene: 8. The CDR3 sequence is 17 residues long. CDR3 nucleotides: TGTGCCAGCAGTACGGGACAGGGGGCCCCATTCCAAGAGACCCAGTACTTC. Translated, it gives CASSTGQGAPFQETQYF.

This chain joins TRBV10-1 and TRBJ2-4, with TRBD2 identical over 8 bases. Looked up from germline, CDR1 is WNHNN and CDR2 is SYGVQD (reference sequence). Trimming at V came to 5 bases and at J to 2 bases, leaving 14 bases not matched to a gene. The CDR3 consists of 18 residues. CDR3 sequence: CASSNKTGGGITKNIQYF. As DNA, the CDR3 is TGCGCCAGCAGTAATAAGACGGGAGGGGGAATAACCAAAAACATTCAGTACTTC.

The V gene is TRBV9, the J gene TRBJ2-7; 13 nucleotides line up with TRBD2. Germline trimming cut 2 bases from V and 3 bases from J; bases unmatched to any gene: 8. There are 17 residues in the CDR3. CDR1 and CDR2 from the germline V gene are SGDLS and YYNGEE. The CDR3 protein is CASSVGTSGTSGYEQYF. In DNA form, the CDR3 reads TGTGCCAGCAGCGTCGGGACTAGCGGGACCTCGGGCTACGAGCAGTACTTC.

The chain combines TRBV5-1 with TRBJ1-2; D gene unclear. Per the germline V gene, CDR1 is SGHRS and CDR2 is YFSETQ. V was trimmed by 3 bases and J by 6 bases, leaving 12 bases between them. The CDR3 loop spans 13 amino acids. The CDR3 DNA is TGCGCCAGCAGCTCTGGACCCATTGATGGCTACACCTTC. It specifies CASSSGPIDGYTF.

The rearrangement uses TRBV7-6 and TRBJ2-1; D may be TRBD1 (6 bases). Germline V gene lookup returns CDR1 SGHVS and CDR2 FNYEAQ. V lost 1 base to trimming and J lost 0 bases, with 19 bases between them. CDR3 length: 19 amino acids. CDR3 DNA sequence: TGTGCCAGCAGCTTAGGCAGGACCACAGGGTACGCCTCCTACAATGAGCAGTTCTTC. Translating gives CASSLGRTTGYASYNEQFF.

V gene TRBV28 combines with J gene TRBJ2-3; 7 bases line up with TRBD2. V was pared by 3 bases and J by 6 bases, with 6 bases of the junction left unmatched. The CDR3 spans 14 residues. Per germline, CDR1 MDHEN and CDR2 SYDVKM. The CDR3 here is CASSFLGEGDTQYF. CDR3 DNA: TGTGCCAGCAGTTTTTTAGGGGAGGGGGATACGCAGTATTTT.

The chain uses TRBV30 and TRBJ2-2; unclear D gene. Between the trimmed V and J ends, which lost 2 bases and 4 bases, there was a span of 5 bases. Germline V CDR1 and CDR2: GTSNPN, SVGIG (reference sequence). This CDR3 comprises 12 residues. CDR3 in DNA: TGTGCCTGGAGTTGGAGCACCGGGGAGCTGTTTTTT. Residues: CAWSWSTGELFF.

This clone was seen only once. V gene TRBV4-1 combines with J gene TRBJ2-3; the match to TRBD2 covers 9 bases. The CDR3 runs to 17 residues. V was pared by 2 bases and J by 2 bases, with 8 bases of the junction left unmatched. Germline V CDR1 and CDR2: MGHRA, YSYEKL. DNA of the CDR3: TGCGCCAGCAGCCAAATTAATAGCGGGGGCTTCACAGATACGCAGTATTTT. As protein: CASSQINSGGFTDTQYF.